The 24 T cell receptor beta chains in this list originate from one sample, sequenced in a study of long-term antiretroviral therapy in people with HIV. Researchers report immunoSEQ v3.0 was run at survey level. This table comes from immunoSEQ multiplex PCR, and its TCRdb copy is limited to in-frame clones, with some not included. Of around 30,000 clones listed, approximately 85% are singletons. Specimen: unsorted PBMCs, collected 3 years after starting antiretroviral therapy. The source of these receptors is a man in his forties with HIV.

The genes are TRBV25-1 and TRBJ1-2; unclear D gene. The germline V and J ends were trimmed by 7 bases and 3 bases, with 9 bases remaining between them. The CDR3 is 12 residues long. The germline CDR1 and CDR2 sequences are MGHDK and SYGVNS. DNA for the CDR3: TGTGCCAGCACCGGTGGCGACTATGGCTACACCTTC. This codes for CASTGGDYGYTF.

The chain is built from TRBV6-1 and TRBJ1-2, with D perhaps TRBD1 (5 bases). Trimming cost V 2 bases and J 4 bases, with 17 bases left between them. CDR1 is MNHNS and CDR2 is SASEGT in the germline V gene. The CDR3 runs to 16 residues. The CDR3 region is CASSENAQEAIYGYTF. CDR3 coding DNA: TGTGCCAGCAGTGAAAATGCACAGGAGGCCATCTATGGCTACACCTTC.

This chain joins TRBV7-6 and TRBJ2-7; the D gene is possibly TRBD1 (6 bases). Germline CDR1 and CDR2: SGHVS and FNYEAQ. This CDR3 is 15 amino acids long. Trimming took off 1 base at V and 3 bases at J, with 13 bases between the two ends. As DNA, the CDR3 is TGTGCCAGCAGCTTAGGCAGGGGCCCCATCTACGAGCAGTACTTC. It translates to CASSLGRGPIYEQYF.

The chain has TRBV19 and TRBJ2-7; D call uncertain. V was cut by 6 bases and J by 4 bases, with 13 bases left in between. The CDR3 length is 13 residues. The germline V gene encodes CDR1 LNHDA and CDR2 SQIVND (reference sequence). The DNA for the CDR3 is TGTGCCAGTAGCTCTTCGGTCGGGTACGAGCAGTACTTC. Its protein product is CASSSSVGYEQYF.

This clone has only one observation. The chain is built from TRBV5-5 and TRBJ2-7; 13 bases agree with TRBD2. With 4 bases clipped from V and 1 base from J, the junction kept 8 bases outside the gene matches. CDR3 length equals 17 residues. CDR1 and CDR2 (germline): SGHKS, YYEKEE (reference sequence). The CDR3 DNA reads TGTGCCAGCAGCCTAGGACTAGCGGGGGCCTCTTCCTACGAGCAGTACTTC. Protein product: CASSLGLAGASSYEQYF. Full variable domain (remainder filled in from reference TRBV5-5 and TRBJ2-7): DAGVTQSPTHLIKTRGQQVTLRCSPISGHKSVSWYQQVLGQGPQFIFQYYEKEERGRGNFPDRFSARQFPNYSSELNVNALLLGDSALYLCASSLGLAGASSYEQYFGPGTRLTVT.

This chain joins TRBV2 and TRBJ2-5; maybe TRBD1 (6 bases). This CDR3 spans 14 amino acids. CDR1 and CDR2 from the germline V gene are SNHLY and FYNNEI. The V and J ends lost 3 bases and 3 bases respectively, with 11 bases between them. The DNA for the CDR3 is TGTGCCAGCAGTGATTCGACAGGAGAAGAGACCCAGTACTTC. Translated, it gives CASSDSTGEETQYF. Full variable domain (rest looked up from reference TRBV2 and TRBJ2-5): EPEVTQTPSHQVTQMGQEVILRCVPISNHLYFYWYRQILGQKVEFLVSFYNNEISEKSEIFDDQFSVERPDGSNFTLKIRSTKLEDSAMYFCASSDSTGEETQYFGPGTRLLVL.

The genes are TRBV19 and TRBJ1-1; D call uncertain. The CDR3 consists of 11 residues. Trimming removed 6 bases from V and 0 bases from J, with 2 bases in between. Germline V gives CDR1 LNHDA, CDR2 SQIVND (reference sequence). The CDR3 here is CASSLNTEAFF. The CDR3 DNA sequence: TGTGCCAGTAGCTTGAACACTGAAGCTTTCTTT.

The chain couples TRBV10-3 to TRBJ2-3; TRBD2 might be the D (6 bases). Germline V gives CDR1 ENHRY, CDR2 SYGVKD. The V and J ends lost 3 bases and 3 bases respectively, with 16 bases between them. This CDR3 has 16 residues. CDR3 sequence (DNA): TGTGCCATCAGTGAAGGGCAGGGAGGAAGGACAGATACGCAGTATTTT. This encodes CAISEGQGGRTDTQYF.

In its sample, this clone was seen once. J is TRBJ2-1 and V is TRBV29-1, with 7 bases identical to TRBD2. CDR1 and CDR2 (germline): SQVTM, ANQGSEA. The CDR3 is 11 amino acids. Trimming removed 4 bases from V and 7 bases from J; junction bases left unmatched: 1. The CDR3: CSVGGLNEQFF. For the CDR3, the DNA is TGCAGCGTTGGGGGACTAAATGAGCAGTTCTTC.

This clone was recorded a few times. CDR3 bases: TGTGCCAGCAGCGTTAACGGGTTATTGCCAGATACGCAGTATTTT. Protein sequence: CASSVNGLLPDTQYF. The chain recombines TRBV9 with TRBJ2-3, with no clear D. The CDR3 covers 15 residues. Trimming cost V 2 bases and J 4 bases, with 14 bases left between them. In germline, CDR1 is SGDLS, CDR2 YYNGEE.

The chain's CDR3 is CASSRSGPSYEQYF. The CDR3 bases are TGTGCCAGCAGTCGATCCGGGCCCTCCTACGAGCAGTACTTC. This chain connects TRBV5-8 to TRBJ2-7, with D hard to call. This CDR3 comprises 14 residues. Between the trimmed V and J ends, which lost 5 bases and 0 bases, there was a span of 12 bases. Germline V gene sequence: CDR1 SGHTS, CDR2 YDEGEE.

The chain couples TRBV7-3 to TRBJ2-1; 12 bases are a match to TRBD2. The CDR3 is 17 amino acids. Per germline, CDR1 SGHTA and CDR2 FQGTGA. Unmatched junction bases numbered 5, after V lost 5 bases and J lost 0 bases. The CDR3 protein is CASSLGLAGPSYNEQFF. For the CDR3, the DNA is TGTGCCAGCAGCCTCGGACTAGCGGGGCCCTCCTACAATGAGCAGTTCTTC.

This clone was counted a single time. V usage is TRBV19 and J usage is TRBJ2-1; 8 bases fit TRBD2. Germline V lookup: CDR1 LNHDA, CDR2 SQIVND (reference sequence). The CDR3 loop spans 14 amino acids. Germline trimming cut 4 bases from V and 4 bases from J; bases unmatched to any gene: 3. Here the CDR3 DNA reads TGTGCCAGTAGTAAGACTAGCGTTTACAATGAGCAGTTCTTC. Translation gives CASSKTSVYNEQFF.

This clone was seen a handful of times. The DNA for the CDR3 is TGTGCCTGGGGACGGGAGGTGCGTGGCTACACCTTC. Translating it yields CAWGREVRGYTF. The genes are TRBV30 and TRBJ1-2; the D is unclear. Per germline, CDR1 GTSNPN and CDR2 SVGIG (reference sequence). The germline V and J ends were trimmed by 5 bases and 7 bases, with 14 bases remaining between them. The CDR3 is 12 residues long.

The rearrangement uses TRBV6-5 and TRBJ2-1; D possibly uses TRBD1 or TRBD2 (5 bases each). The CDR3 totals 14 residues. Trimming stripped 0 bases from V and 9 bases from J, with 12 bases between. Germline V gene data show CDR1 as MNHEY and CDR2 as SVGAGI. CDR3 amino acids: CASSYSGDGGEQFF. The DNA for the CDR3 is TGTGCCAGCAGTTACTCGGGGGATGGAGGTGAGCAGTTCTTC.

The rearrangement joins TRBV7-2 to TRBJ2-7, with D unresolved. Per the germline V gene, CDR1 is SGHTA and CDR2 is FQGNSA. The CDR3 consists of 15 residues. V was shortened by 1 base and J by 0 bases, with 10 bases between the two germline ends. CDR3 in amino acids: CASSLVGVSSYEQYF. CDR3 bases: TGTGCCAGCAGCTTAGTGGGTGTCAGCTCCTACGAGCAGTACTTC.

As regards this clone: Other DNA sequences in the sample encode the same CDR3. The chain joins TRBV6-6 to TRBJ1-5; the D is unclear. V lost 2 bases, J lost 0 bases, and 2 bases lay in between. The CDR3 is 13 amino acids. Germline-derived CDR1 and CDR2 are MNHNY and SVGAGI (reference sequence). The CDR3 is CASSYGSNQPQHF. CDR3 in DNA: TGTGCCAGCAGTTACGGTAGCAATCAGCCCCAGCATTTT.

This clone was counted only a few times. The gene calls are TRBV10-3 and TRBJ1-2; TRBD1 is a possible D gene (5 bases). This CDR3 region has 14 residues. Germline CDR1 is ENHRY and CDR2 is SYGVKD. V was shortened by 2 bases and J by 5 bases, with 12 bases between the two germline ends. This CDR3 is CAISETKGLYGYTF. CDR3 nucleotides: TGTGCCATCAGTGAGACCAAGGGACTTTATGGCTACACCTTC.

The chain joins TRBV5-1 to TRBJ2-3, with 14 nucleotides matching TRBD2. Germline-derived CDR1 and CDR2 are SGHRS and YFSETQ. The CDR3 contains 16 residues. Losses at the gene ends were 3 bases for V and 5 bases for J; bases not matched to a gene: 5. CDR3 residues: CASSSGLAGEQDTQYF. The CDR3 nucleotides read TGCGCCAGCAGCTCGGGACTAGCGGGGGAGCAAGATACGCAGTATTTT.

The chain combines TRBV29-1 with TRBJ2-3; tentatively, D is TRBD2 (5 bases). The CDR3 consists of 16 residues. Germline assignment: CDR1 SQVTM and CDR2 ANQGSEA. The V end lost 5 bases, the J end lost 3 bases, and 21 bases lay between the germline ends. CDR3 nucleotides: TGCAGCGTTCGCCTTAAATCGGGTGGAGGAACAGATACGCAGTATTTT. It encodes CSVRLKSGGGTDTQYF.

The V and J genes are TRBV6-5 and TRBJ1-1; D is unresolved. The ends were cut back, 4 bases at V and 0 bases at J, with 9 bases in the middle. The germline V gene encodes CDR1 MNHEY and CDR2 SVGAGI. The CDR3 is made up of 14 amino acids. In DNA, the CDR3 is TGTGCCAGCAGTTTATCAAACATGAACACTGAAGCTTTCTTT. Translated, it gives CASSLSNMNTEAFF.

The chain couples TRBV11-2 to TRBJ2-7, with D possibly being TRBD2 (6 bases). There are 14 residues in the CDR3. Germline assignment: CDR1 SGHAT and CDR2 FQNNGV. Trimming left V 5 bases short and J 4 bases short, with 15 bases between. The CDR3 DNA reads TGTGCCAGCAGCCCTTCCGGGGGAAGGTACGAGCAGTACTTC. Its translation is CASSPSGGRYEQYF.

This clone occurred once. The rearrangement joins TRBV6-6 to TRBJ1-2; 9 bases are shared with TRBD1. From germline, CDR1 is MNHNY and CDR2 SVGAGI (reference sequence). The CDR3 totals 14 residues. Losses at the gene ends were 2 bases for V and 2 bases for J; bases not matched to a gene: 0. CDR3 DNA: TGTGCCAGCAGTTACGGGACAGGGAACTATGGCTACACCTTC. Protein: CASSYGTGNYGYTF.

This clone was observed a few times. The V call is TRBV11-2, the J call TRBJ1-6; D is uncertain. Germline loops: CDR1 SGHAT, CDR2 FQNNGV. V shed 5 bases and J shed 6 bases, with 11 bases lying between them. This CDR3 has 14 residues. CDR3 sequence reads: CASSPWAVNSPLHF. The CDR3 nucleotides are TGTGCCAGCAGCCCGTGGGCTGTTAATTCACCCCTCCACTTT.